The clone carrying this T cell receptor (beta chain) has just one count. This specimen belongs to a study of T cell responses to AZD1222 COVID-19 vaccine. Trimming took 5 bases from V and 7 from J; bases not matched to a gene: 14. The CDR3 is 16 amino acids. Only in-frame clones appear in the TCRdb table, and some are missing; sequencing was by immunoSEQ multiplex PCR. The sample contains 45,000 to 65,000 clones, around nine tenths of which appear only once. Specimen: peripheral blood, collected on day 0 of AZD1222 vaccination. V usage is TRBV23-1 and J usage is TRBJ2-1; TRBD2 matches 7 bases. TRBV23-1 is an ORF for which the function is uncertain. This TCR was sampled from an adult in good health. The CDR3 sequence is CASSAIPGGRENEQFF. The DNA for the CDR3 is TGCGCCAGCAGTGCTATCCCTGGGGGGAGGGAGAATGAGCAGTTCTTC.